This TCR beta chain was identified during a study of shared T cell receptors in the human thymus. The table came from immunoSEQ multiplex PCR; TCRdb's copy has only in-frame clones and leaves some out. The table records under 450,000 clones, 95% of them present only once. Germline V gives CDR1 MDHEN, CDR2 SYDVKM. J gave up 3 bases and V 6 bases, and 3 bases lay outside the gene matches. The CDR3 is 14 residues long. The sequence was collected from a human donor. Source material: thymocytes. The rearrangement joins TRBV28 to TRBJ2-2; 8 bases fit TRBD1. CDR3 sequence (DNA): TGTGCCAGCAGGGACAGGGCGGACACCGGGGAGCTGTTTTTT. It translates to CASRDRADTGELFF.